The present TCR beta chain was sequenced within a study of blood T cells in healthy people across ages. Sample-barcoded 5' priming and a J-beta primer mix drove a second PCR of about 6 to 12 cycles. Tagging of each cDNA molecule was performed by a template-switch adaptor with 12 random nucleotides. MiXCR, run by TCRdb on the 5' RACE reads, gives a single entry per CDR3 protein. The sample contains about 1.8 million distinct CDR3 sequences, around 50% of which appear only once. Russia was home to the donors, healthy Caucasian individuals aged roughly 6 to 100. Donors each provided ten milliliters of peripheral blood. The CDR3 loop spans 14 amino acids. Germline CDR1 reads MRHNA; CDR2 reads SNTAGT. V was clipped by 3 bases and J by 4 bases, with 10 bases between them. General study findings and limits: Diversity estimates from one million T cells were considered underestimates.

A remark on this clonotype: Its antigen is undetermined.

The sequence came from a woman between 35 and 50 years old in good health. The V call is TRBV6-4, the J call TRBJ2-1, with no clear D. Sequenced material: blood. The DNA of the CDR3 is TGTGCCAGCAGTGATAACGACGGATACAATGAGCAGTTCTTC. Translated: CASSDNDGYNEQFF.